The clone carrying this T cell receptor (beta chain) was counted between two and nine times. The CDR3 covers 13 residues. V shed 7 bases and J shed 5 bases, with 11 bases lying between them. CDR1 and CDR2 (germline): SNHLY, FYNNEI. These data belong to a study of T cells of healthy individuals. TCRdb re-called the 5' RACE reads through MiXCR, storing one row per CDR3 protein. This sample has 40,000 to 60,000 distinct CDR3 sequences; roughly 14% occur once, and the top ten carry 16%. The V and J genes are TRBV2 and TRBJ2-2; TRBD1 might be the D (6 bases). This TCR derives from a human donor in good health. The CDR3 region is CASKRQATGELFF. CDR3 sequence (DNA): TGTGCCAGCAAAAGACAGGCAACCGGGGAGCTGTTTTTT.